The 9 T cell receptor beta chains reported below all come from one sample, sequenced in a study of blood T cell repertoires in COVID-19. TCRdb's table, derived via immunoSEQ multiplex PCR, lists solely in-frame clones and lacks some. The sample carries around 480,000 clones, 88% recorded once. Sequencing input: peripheral blood. The receptors stem from a woman aged 45 to 65 with COVID-19, enrolled during active disease.

V is TRBV21-1 and J is TRBJ2-7; the table's D call, TRBD2, has no DNA check behind it. TRBV21-1 is noted as a pseudogene. CDR3 size: 17 residues. The CDR3 nucleotides read TGTGCCAGCAGCTCCTGGGCTCGACTAGTTCGAGGCTACGAGCAGTACTTC. It encodes CASSSWARLVRGYEQYF.

This chain connects TRBV9 to TRBJ2-2; D might be TRBD2 (6 bases). Germline CDR1 reads SGDLS; CDR2 reads YYNGEE. This CDR3 region has 16 residues. Trimming shortened V by 4 bases and J by 7 bases, and 20 bases separated the two germline ends. Written as DNA, the CDR3 is TGTGCCAGCAGCACGGGACTCGGAGGTAGGATCGGGGAGCTGTTTTTT. Encoded protein: CASSTGLGGRIGELFF.

The V gene is TRBV19, the J gene TRBJ1-3, with 8 bases identical to TRBD1. There are 15 residues in the CDR3. Looked up from germline, CDR1 is LNHDA and CDR2 is SQIVND (reference sequence). V was clipped by 6 bases and J by 4 bases; unmatched bases: 8. The CDR3 region is CASSLTGVSGNTIYF. The CDR3 DNA reads as TGTGCCAGTAGCCTGACAGGGGTGAGCGGAAACACCATATATTTT.

This chain joins TRBV27 and TRBJ2-7; TRBD1 is a possible D gene (6 bases). The CDR3 spans 12 residues. Germline V CDR1 and CDR2: MNHEY, SMNVEV (reference sequence). V was shortened by 7 bases and J by 1 base, with 8 bases between the two germline ends. The CDR3 region is CASKGGSYEQYF. The CDR3 DNA sequence: TGTGCCAGCAAAGGGGGTTCCTACGAGCAGTACTTC.

The chain combines TRBV6-5 with TRBJ2-2; TRBD1 matches 9 bases. Germline V gene data show CDR1 as MNHEY and CDR2 as SVGAGI. Trimming at V came to 6 bases and at J to 9 bases, leaving 11 bases not matched to a gene. The CDR3 has 15 residues. The CDR3 sequence is CASRTTGGASWELFF. DNA of the CDR3: TGTGCCAGCAGGACAACAGGGGGCGCGTCGTGGGAGCTGTTTTTT.

CDR3 nucleotide sequence: TGTGCCAGCAGCGTAGAGGGACAGCTTACCACTGAAGCTTTCTTT. Amino acid sequence: CASSVEGQLTTEAFF. The chain is built from TRBV9 and TRBJ1-1; 7 nucleotides line up with TRBD1. The CDR3 is 15 amino acids. Germline V gives CDR1 SGDLS, CDR2 YYNGEE. With 0 bases clipped from V and 4 bases from J, the junction kept 6 bases outside the gene matches.

This chain uses TRBV28 with TRBJ1-4; 8 nucleotides agree with TRBD1. The CDR3 length is 15 residues. Germline V gene sequence: CDR1 MDHEN, CDR2 SYDVKM. The V gene end was trimmed by 3 bases and the J gene end by 4 bases; junction bases not matched to a gene: 4. This CDR3 reads CASSFPGQGNEKLFF. CDR3 DNA: TGTGCCAGCAGTTTCCCTGGACAGGGTAATGAAAAACTGTTTTTT. Filled out from reference TRBV28 and TRBJ1-4, the complete variable domain reads DVKVTQSSRYLVKRTGEKVFLECVQDMDHENMFWYRQDPGLGLRLIYFSYDVKMKEKGDIPEGYSVSREKKERFSLILESASTNQTSMYLCASSFPGQGNEKLFFGSGTQLSVL.

The chain links TRBV9 to TRBJ1-1, with D possibly being TRBD1 (5 bases). The CDR3 runs 15 residues. Germline CDR1 reads SGDLS; CDR2 reads YYNGEE. Trimming removed 0 bases at V and 0 bases at J, with 9 bases between. As DNA, the CDR3 is TGTGCCAGCAGCGTAGAGGGGATACTGAACACTGAAGCTTTCTTT. Its translation: CASSVEGILNTEAFF.

This chain uses TRBV12-2 with TRBJ1-2; TRBD1 reflects the table's D call only, with no check against the DNA. TRBV12-2 is classified as a pseudogene. This CDR3 is 14 amino acids long. The DNA of the CDR3 is TGTGCAAGTCGCTTAGTGGGACAGGGCCGTGGCTACACCTTC. This codes for CASRLVGQGRGYTF.